The source of this T cell receptor beta chain is a study of T-cell reconstitution after alpha-beta-depleted transplantation in children. Regarding the study as a whole: Several hundred expanded graft clones reportedly gave rise to the alpha-beta T cells present about two months after transplant. Day-60 TCRbeta diversity that was high in some patients was derived from surviving recipient T cells and thymic progenitors. At one year after transplant, newly produced T cells mostly accounted for T-cell counts and diversity.

This clonotype occurred many times. The antigen is not known. The CDR3 consists of 19 residues. Trimming removed 2 bases from V and 4 bases from J; junction bases left unmatched: 16. Germline-derived CDR1 and CDR2 are MGHRA and YSYEKL. Preparing the TCRbeta library involved the use of unique molecular identifiers. TCRdb processed the PCR reads anew with MiXCR; each CDR3 protein has one entry. The profile shows hundreds of thousands of distinct CDR3 sequences, over 10% of them singletons. The rearrangement joins TRBV4-1 to TRBJ2-5, with TRBD2 matching over 10 bases. The clonotype comes from a girl aged 2 to 10 with congenital amegakaryocytic thrombocytopenia, due to receive a stem cell transplant. The source material was PBMCs, sampled before TCRalphabeta/CD19-depleted stem cell transplant. This chain's CDR3 is CASSQIGLRVAGGRETQYF. The DNA of the CDR3 is TGCGCCAGCAGCCAAATCGGGCTAAGAGTAGCGGGAGGACGAGAGACCCAGTACTTC.